A selection of T cell receptor beta chains follows, all from one sample in a study of cytomegalovirus exposure and HLA in healthy donors. Here immunoSEQ multiplex PCR was the method, and the copy in TCRdb shows in-frame clones only, minus some. The sample yields about 170,000 clones, approximately 80% seen once. Specimen: PBMCs. These receptors all stem from a woman younger than 30 in good health and CMV-seronegative. CDR3s include the opening cysteine and the closing phenylalanine or tryptophan. The D gene is left open where the match is weak. Clone size is given for some rows only: seen once, a few or many times, or a class if the clone is expanded.

V gene	D gene	clone size	J gene	CDR3 DNA	CDR3 protein
TRBV14	TRBD2	NA	TRBJ2-5	TGTGCCAGCAGCCCGCCCTTCGTAGCGGGAGCCCAAGAGACCCAGTACTTC	CASSPPFVAGAQETQYF
TRBV27	NA	NA	TRBJ2-1	TGTGCCAGCAGCTATACAGGACGTATCTACAATGAGCAGTTCTTC	CASSYTGRIYNEQFF
TRBV28	NA	NA	TRBJ1-6	TGTGCCAGCAGTTTTGGGGGGGGGACCAAAATTAATTCACCCCTCCACTTT	CASSFGGGTKINSPLHF
TRBV7-9	TRBD1	NA	TRBJ1-3	TGTGCCAGCAGCTCCGGACAGGGGGTTGGAAACACCATATATTTT	CASSSGQGVGNTIYF
TRBV28	TRBD1	NA	TRBJ1-5	TGTGCCAGCAGTACAGGGGACAGACTTAATCAGCCCCAGCATTTT	CASSTGDRLNQPQHF
TRBV7-9	TRBD2	NA	TRBJ2-1	TGTGCCAGCAGCATCCGGACTAGCGGGAGTACGAATGAGCAGTTCTTC	CASSIRTSGSTNEQFF
TRBV6-4	TRBD2	NA	TRBJ2-3	TGTGCCAGCAGTGCCCAACTAGCGGAGACAGATACGCAGTATTTT	CASSAQLAETDTQYF
TRBV5-1	TRBD2	NA	TRBJ2-3	TGCGCCAGCAGCTTGGGACTAGCGGGACTCCAGGTAGATACGCAGTATTTT	CASSLGLAGLQVDTQYF
TRBV4-3	TRBD1	NA	TRBJ2-3	TGCGCCAGCAGCCAGCAACCGGGACAGGGGGCAGATACGCAGTATTTT	CASSQQPGQGADTQYF
TRBV5-6	NA	NA	TRBJ1-2	TGTGCCAGCAGCTTGTTATTGGGCGGGAGAGGCTACACCTTC	CASSLLLGGRGYTF
TRBV30	TRBD1	NA	TRBJ1-2	TGTGCCTGGAGGACAGGGGGTTCATATTATTATGGCTACACCTTC	CAWRTGGSYYYGYTF
TRBV7-9	TRBD1	NA	TRBJ2-7	TGTTCCAGCAGCCAACGGGACAGGGGCTACGAGCAGTACTTC	CSSSQRDRGYEQYF
TRBV28	NA	NA	TRBJ1-4	TGTGCCAGCACCAGGACAGTGGGCGAAAAACTGTTTTTT	CASTRTVGEKLFF
TRBV6-6	TRBD1	NA	TRBJ1-4	TGTGCCAGCAGTTCTCAGGGGGCAACTAATGAAAAACTGTTTTTT	CASSSQGATNEKLFF
TRBV7-9	TRBD2	NA	TRBJ2-7	TGTTCCAGCAGCTTAGCGCGGCCTAGCGGGAGTTACGAGCAGTACTTC	CSSSLARPSGSYEQYF
TRBV9	TRBD2	NA	TRBJ2-1	TGTGCCAGCAGCGTATCACTTAGCGGGAGTCCTTTTAATGAGCAGTTCTTC	CASSVSLSGSPFNEQFF
TRBV10-3	NA	few	TRBJ2-4	TGTGCCATCAGTGTGGGAGACATTCAGTACTTC	CAISVGDIQYF
TRBV7-9	NA	NA	TRBJ1-2	TGTGCCAGCAGCTTGTTAATTGGTAGCTATGGCTACACCTTC	CASSLLIGSYGYTF
TRBV19	TRBD1	NA	TRBJ1-2	TGTGCCAGTAGTATTTGGGACAGGCGATCCTATGGCTACACCTTC	CASSIWDRRSYGYTF
TRBV6-5	TRBD1	NA	TRBJ1-2	TGTGCCAGCAGTCCGAAGGGACAGGGGGCGCATGGCTACACCTTC	CASSPKGQGAHGYTF
TRBV28	NA	few	TRBJ2-3	TGTGCCAGCAGTAGCGGGAGCACAGATACGCAGTATTTT	CASSSGSTDTQYF
TRBV2	NA	NA	TRBJ1-1	TGTGCCAGCAGTTTACAGGTCACTGAAGCTTTCTTT	CASSLQVTEAFF
TRBV29-1	NA	NA	TRBJ2-7	TGCAGCGTTGTGGGTGGGCAGATTGGCTACGAGCAGTACTTC	CSVVGGQIGYEQYF
TRBV7-8	TRBD2	NA	TRBJ2-2	TGTGCCAGCAGCCCCCTGTTTAGCGGGAGTTACACCGGGGAGCTGTTTTTT	CASSPLFSGSYTGELFF
TRBV6-5	NA	NA	TRBJ1-1	TGTGCCAGCAGTTACGCGGACAGGAACACTGAAGCTTTCTTT	CASSYADRNTEAFF
TRBV5-1	NA	once	TRBJ2-3	TGCGCCAGCAGCTTGGTTCTAGCAGCAAGCACAGATACGCAGTATTTT	CASSLVLAASTDTQYF
TRBV15	NA	NA	TRBJ2-7	TGTGCCACCAGCAGAGATCCATACAGTTCCTACGAGCAGTACTTC	CATSRDPYSSYEQYF
TRBV5-4	NA	NA	TRBJ1-5	TGTGCCAGCAGCTTGGAACCGCAGGGAGGACAGCCCCAGCATTTT	CASSLEPQGGQPQHF
TRBV5-4	TRBD2	NA	TRBJ2-1	TGTGCCAGCAGAGGGACTAGCGGGAGTCTTAGGAACAATGAGCAGTTCTTC	CASRGTSGSLRNNEQFF
TRBV11-2	TRBD2	once	TRBJ2-5	TGTGCCAGCAGCTCAAGTTATAGCGGGAGTGGAGAGACCCAGTACTTC	CASSSSYSGSGETQYF
TRBV7-2	NA	NA	TRBJ2-6	TGTGCCAGCAGCTTGGATCGGAACAGGGCCTCCTCTGGGGCCAACGTCCTGACTTTC	CASSLDRNRASSGANVLTF
TRBV7-9	NA	few	TRBJ1-2	TGTGCCAGCAGCTTAGCGGGAAGGAGGGGCGCTAACTATGGCTACACCTTC	CASSLAGRRGANYGYTF
TRBV7-9	NA	NA	TRBJ2-7	TGTGCCAGCAGCACTGGACAGCCCTACGAGCAGTACTTC	CASSTGQPYEQYF
TRBV5-5	NA	NA	TRBJ2-7	TGTGCCAGCAACTCCCGAGGCGGAACCTACGAGCAGTACTTC	CASNSRGGTYEQYF
TRBV5-1	NA	NA	TRBJ1-1	TGCGCCAGCAGCCAGGATGGGGGGTTTGGCACTGAAGCTTTCTTT	CASSQDGGFGTEAFF
TRBV18	TRBD2	once	TRBJ2-1	TGTGCCAGCTCACCACCGGTTGTGCGGGAGAATGAGCAGTTCTTC	CASSPPVVRENEQFF
TRBV10-2	TRBD2	NA	TRBJ2-3	TGCGCCAGCAGAAGCGGGATGATGTCGGGAGATACGCAGTATTTT	CASRSGMMSGDTQYF
TRBV5-1	TRBD2	NA	TRBJ2-3	TGCGCCAGCAGCACTGGACTAGCGGGAGGTACAGATACGCAGTATTTT	CASSTGLAGGTDTQYF
TRBV25-1	TRBD1	NA	TRBJ1-4	TGTGCCAGCAGCGGGGGCAGGGGGTTGACTAATGAAAAACTGTTTTTT	CASSGGRGLTNEKLFF
TRBV4-3	NA	once	TRBJ2-3	TGCGCCAGCAGCCAAGTACATTACACGGGGTATACGCAGTATTTT	CASSQVHYTGYTQYF
TRBV19	TRBD2	NA	TRBJ2-3	TGTGCCAGTGGTATTACGGGGGGATTAACCACAGATACGCAGTATTTT	CASGITGGLTTDTQYF
TRBV6-5	TRBD1	NA	TRBJ2-7	TGTGCCAGCAGTCGCGGAACAGGGGGCGAGAAACAGTACTTC	CASSRGTGGEKQYF
TRBV5-5	TRBD2	NA	TRBJ2-1	TGTGCCAGCAGCCGGGGGGCGGGAGGGCCCACCTACAATGAGCAGTTCTTC	CASSRGAGGPTYNEQFF
TRBV7-8	NA	NA	TRBJ2-1	TGTGCCAGCAGCTTAGGTGCACTGGCGGGCTACAATGAGCAGTTCTTC	CASSLGALAGYNEQFF
TRBV11-2	TRBD1	NA	TRBJ2-5	TGTGCCAGCAGCCGTAGGGGGCTCGGTCAAGAGACCCAGTACTTC	CASSRRGLGQETQYF
TRBV29-1	TRBD1	once	TRBJ2-6	TGCAGCGCCGAAGTCACGGGACAGATACTCTCTGGGGCCAACGTCCTGACTTTC	CSAEVTGQILSGANVLTF
TRBV27	NA	NA	TRBJ2-1	TGTGCCAGCAGCGCCGAGGGACTTTACAATGAGCAGTTCTTC	CASSAEGLYNEQFF